The 32 T cell receptor beta chains listed next were all sequenced from one sample in a study of radiotherapy plus CTLA-4 blockade in lung cancer (dated by TCRdb to the late 2010s). The method was the immunoSEQ multiplex PCR assay. TCRdb provides this immuneACCESS table in a form limited to in-frame rearrangements. Some clones are lacking; in checked studies, under half of them reflect an unresolved V gene, and why the rest are absent is not known. Across this sample there are 62,000 or so clones, with 79% seen only once. Roughly a tenth of the sample rests with the top ten. The sample was peripheral blood, taken from a patient treated with radiotherapy plus ipilimumab. These receptors were collected from a human donor with non-small cell lung cancer who had a complete response to radiotherapy plus ipilimumab.

This clone showed up just once. The J gene is TRBJ2-7, the V gene TRBV4-3; D call uncertain. CDR1 LGHNA and CDR2 YSLEER come from the germline V gene. V gave up 0 bases and J gave up 3 bases, with 9 bases separating them. The CDR3 covers 14 residues. As DNA, the CDR3 is TGCGCCAGCAGCCAAGATCAGGCCGGCTACGAGCAGTACTTC. Translation: CASSQDQAGYEQYF.

For this clone: Other DNA sequences within the sample encode an identical CDR3. The chain carries TRBV9 and TRBJ1-1; a possible D gene is TRBD1 (5 bases). Germline-derived CDR1 and CDR2 are SGDLS and YYNGEE. CDR3 size: 15 residues. V lost 4 bases and J 0 bases, leaving 13 bases between the germline ends. CDR3 loop: CASSSGWGMNTEAFF. The CDR3 bases are TGTGCCAGCAGCTCGGGGTGGGGGATGAACACTGAAGCTTTCTTT.

This chain uses TRBV5-1 with TRBJ2-7; D might be TRBD2 (6 bases). Germline V gives CDR1 SGHRS, CDR2 YFSETQ. CDR3 length equals 14 residues. V lost 4 bases, J lost 2 bases, and 13 bases lay in between. CDR3 in DNA: TGCGCCAGCAGCGGCGGGACGTTAACCTACGAGCAGTACTTC. Translating gives CASSGGTLTYEQYF.

The chain joins TRBV7-2 to TRBJ2-5, with 12 positions matching TRBD2. Germline V gene sequence: CDR1 SGHTA, CDR2 FQGNSA. V shed 2 bases and J 4 bases; nucleotides not matched to a gene: 5. The CDR3 totals 16 residues. The CDR3 here is CASSLRLAGVRETQYF. The CDR3 DNA sequence: TGTGCCAGCAGCTTAAGACTAGCGGGAGTCAGAGAGACCCAGTACTTC.

V is TRBV20-1 and J is TRBJ1-1; unclear D gene. Germline assignment: CDR1 DFQATT and CDR2 SNEGSKA (reference sequence). This CDR3 comprises 11 residues. V was clipped by 6 bases and J by 3 bases, with 8 bases between them. Written as DNA, the CDR3 is TGCAGTGCCCCGACATACACTGAAGCTTTCTTT. This sequence encodes CSAPTYTEAFF.

This clone is a singleton in its sample. The rearrangement joins TRBV15 to TRBJ2-3; 13 bases line up with TRBD2. V was pared by 5 bases and J by 5 bases, with 4 bases of the junction left unmatched. This CDR3 is built from 15 residues. CDR1 and CDR2 from the germline V gene are LNHNV and YYDKDF (reference sequence). The CDR3 region has the DNA TGTGCCACCAGCCAGACTAGCGGGGGGTTAGATACGCAGTATTTT. Its translation: CATSQTSGGLDTQYF.

This chain joins TRBV6-5 and TRBJ1-2; 9 bases are shared with TRBD1. CDR3 length: 14 residues. Germline CDR1 reads MNHEY; CDR2 reads SVGAGI. V lost 7 bases and J lost 5; bases outside the gene matches: 8. The CDR3 region is CASIQTGGGYGYTF. In DNA form, the CDR3 reads TGTGCCAGCATCCAGACAGGGGGAGGGTATGGCTACACCTTC.

The chain links TRBV9 to TRBJ1-3; TRBD1 matches 8 bases. From germline, CDR1 is SGDLS and CDR2 YYNGEE. The CDR3 is made up of 15 amino acids. V was pared by 0 bases and J by 6 bases, with 5 bases of the junction left unmatched. The CDR3 nucleotides read TGTGCCAGCAGCGTAGCGACAGGGGAGGCAAACACCATATATTTT. It translates to CASSVATGEANTIYF.

The chain carries TRBV19 and TRBJ1-5; the D is unclear. V lost 1 base, J lost 4 bases, and 17 bases lay in between. The length of the CDR3 is 17 residues. Germline-derived CDR1 and CDR2 are LNHDA and SQIVND (reference sequence). DNA of the CDR3: TGTGCCAGTAGTATAGTAACGGGCAGCCTCTTTAATCAGCCCCAGCATTTT. It yields the protein CASSIVTGSLFNQPQHF. The whole variable domain, remainder taken from reference TRBV19 and TRBJ1-5, is DGGITQSPKYLFRKEGQNVTLSCEQNLNHDAMYWYRQDPGQGLRLIYYSQIVNDFQKGDIAEGYSVSREKKESFPLTVTSAQKNPTAFYLCASSIVTGSLFNQPQHFGDGTRLSIL.

The V gene is TRBV7-2, the J gene TRBJ1-2; D unresolved. The CDR3 is 14 residues long. Germline V gene sequence: CDR1 SGHTA, CDR2 FQGNSA. V gave up 2 bases and J gave up 1 base, with 8 bases separating them. This CDR3 is CASSLSIINYGYTF. For the CDR3, the DNA is TGTGCCAGCAGCTTATCAATCATTAACTATGGCTACACCTTC. Supplemented by reference TRBV7-2 and TRBJ1-2, the full variable domain reads GAGVSQSPSNKVTEKGKDVELRCDPISGHTALYWYRQSLGQGLEFLIYFQGNSAPDKSGLPSDRFSAERTGGSVSTLTIQRTQQEDSAVYLCASSLSIINYGYTFGSGTRLTVV.

CDR3 loop: CASSLPRGGTEAFF. The DNA for the CDR3 is TGTGCCAGCAGCTTACCCAGGGGGGGCACTGAAGCTTTCTTT. The chain combines TRBV7-9 with TRBJ1-1, with 7 bases identical to TRBD1. The CDR3 sequence is 14 residues long. Germline values: CDR1 SEHNR, CDR2 FQNEAQ (reference sequence). J lost 4 bases, V lost 2 bases, and 4 bases had no gene match. Complete variable domain (other parts from reference TRBV7-9 and TRBJ1-1): DTGVSQNPRHKITKRGQNVTFRCDPISEHNRLYWYRQTLGQGPEFLTYFQNEAQLEKSRLLSDRFSAERPKGSFSTLEIQRTEQGDSAMYLCASSLPRGGTEAFFGQGTRLTVV.

This chain joins TRBV5-4 and TRBJ2-1, with 10 bases aligning to TRBD2. V was clipped by 4 bases and J by 7 bases; unmatched bases: 11. The CDR3 is 16 amino acids. Per germline, CDR1 SGHNT and CDR2 YYREEE (reference sequence). The CDR3 DNA is TGTGCCAGCAGCGCTAGCAGCGGGAGGGCCCTGAATGAGCAGTTCTTC. The encoded protein is CASSASSGRALNEQFF.

V and J are TRBV18 and TRBJ1-5; 8 positions match TRBD1. The CDR3 spans 14 residues. The germline gives CDR1 KGHSH, CDR2 LQKENI. With 8 bases clipped from V and 3 bases from J, the junction kept 6 bases outside the gene matches. The CDR3 DNA reads as TGTGCCAGCCATGGACAGGGCAACAATCAGCCCCAGCATTTT. This sequence encodes CASHGQGNNQPQHF.

CDR3 in DNA: TGTGCCAGCAGCAACAACAGGGTAGCCTACGAGCAGTACTTC. Translated: CASSNNRVAYEQYF. This chain connects TRBV7-2 to TRBJ2-7; tentative D call: TRBD1 (6 bases). Trimming cost V 5 bases and J 2 bases, with 13 bases left between them. The CDR3 loop spans 14 amino acids. CDR1 is SGHTA, CDR2 FQGNSA, per germline.

This chain uses TRBV19 with TRBJ2-3; possibly TRBD1 or TRBD2 for D (5 bases each). The germline V and J ends were trimmed by 5 bases and 0 bases, with 9 bases remaining between them. Germline V lookup: CDR1 LNHDA, CDR2 SQIVND (reference sequence). CDR3 length equals 14 residues. The CDR3 region has the DNA TGTGCCAGTAGTCCCGGGGCCAGCACAGATACGCAGTATTTT. It yields the protein CASSPGASTDTQYF.

J is TRBJ2-6 and V is TRBV13, with 9 bases fitting TRBD2. CDR3 length equals 17 residues. Trimming at V came to 11 bases and at J to 4 bases, leaving 15 bases not matched to a gene. Germline V lookup: CDR1 PRHDT, CDR2 FYEKMQ (reference sequence). In DNA form, the CDR3 reads TGTGCCGGGCCCTGGACTAGCGAGAAGGCCGGGGCCAACGTCCTGACTTTC. Its protein is CAGPWTSEKAGANVLTF.

This rearrangement joins TRBV5-4 to TRBJ1-4, with 7 bases identical to TRBD1. Germline values: CDR1 SGHNT, CDR2 YYREEE (reference sequence). V shed 4 bases, J shed 3 bases, and the junction held 6 bases outside the gene matches. This CDR3 region has 15 residues. The CDR3 loop reads CASSRTGPPNEKLFF. The DNA of the CDR3 is TGTGCCAGCAGCCGGACAGGCCCCCCTAATGAAAAACTGTTTTTT.

The chain couples TRBV30 to TRBJ2-6, with unresolved D. Germline-derived CDR1 and CDR2 are GTSNPN and SVGIG (reference sequence). The CDR3 has 14 amino acids. Trimming cost V 5 bases and J 4 bases, with 12 bases left between them. DNA of the CDR3: TGTGCCTGGGCCCGGGTATTAGGGGCCAACGTCCTGACTTTC. It codes for CAWARVLGANVLTF. Combining the CDR3 with reference TRBV30 and TRBJ2-6 gives the whole variable domain SQTIHQWPATLVQPVGSPLSLECTVEGTSNPNLYWYRQAAGRGLQLLFYSVGIGQISSEVPQNLSASRPQDRQFILSSKKLLLSDSGFYLCAWARVLGANVLTFGAGSRLTVL.

V is TRBV11-2 and J is TRBJ1-1; D is unclear. The CDR3 runs to 11 residues. CDR1 and CDR2 (germline): SGHAT, FQNNGV. V was trimmed by 2 bases and J by 8 bases, leaving 6 bases between them. This chain's CDR3 is CASSLSREAFF. The CDR3 DNA reads TGTGCCAGCAGCTTAAGTAGAGAAGCTTTCTTT.

This rearrangement joins TRBV19 to TRBJ2-7; 10 bases are shared with TRBD1. The CDR3 spans 14 residues. Trimming took 5 bases from V and 2 from J; bases not matched to a gene: 3. Germline loops: CDR1 LNHDA, CDR2 SQIVND (reference sequence). The DNA of the CDR3 is TGTGCCAGTAGTTCAGGACAGGGGGCCTACGAGCAGTACTTC. Protein sequence: CASSSGQGAYEQYF.

The rearrangement links TRBV2 to TRBJ1-3; D remains unclear. The CDR3 is 11 amino acids. V was pared by 8 bases and J by 2 bases, with 4 bases between. Germline assignment: CDR1 SNHLY and CDR2 FYNNEI. In DNA form, the CDR3 reads TGTGCCAGCGGGGCTGGAAACACCATATATTTT. As protein: CASGAGNTIYF.

As concerns this clone: The junction differs from germline at one of its ends, possibly a read error. The CDR3 coding sequence is TGCGCCAGCAGCTCGTTGGACGCCAGTCAGCACTTC. Protein sequence: CASSSLDASQHF. V usage is TRBV5-1 and J usage is TRBJ2-7; no reliable D call. The CDR3 is 12 amino acids. Germline V gene sequence: CDR1 SGHRS, CDR2 YFSETQ.

The rearrangement joins TRBV19 to TRBJ2-5, with TRBD2 matching 8 bases. The junction had 11 bases not matched to a gene; V was cut back by 6 bases and J by 5 bases. Germline CDR1 and CDR2: LNHDA and SQIVND (reference sequence). This CDR3 has 15 residues. CDR3 sequence (DNA): TGTGCCAGTAGCGCAGCGGGGGTAGGAGGGGAGACCCAGTACTTC. Residues: CASSAAGVGGETQYF.

The chain couples TRBV7-9 to TRBJ2-7; 10 nucleotides match TRBD2. The V gene end was trimmed by 1 base and the J gene end by 2 bases; junction bases not matched to a gene: 8. CDR3 length equals 17 residues. Germline values: CDR1 SEHNR, CDR2 FQNEAQ (reference sequence). The CDR3 nucleotides are TGTGCCAGCAGCTTAGATTCGGGGACTAGCGCTCCCTACGAGCAGTACGTC. This encodes CASSLDSGTSAPYEQYV.

V usage is TRBV5-1 and J usage is TRBJ2-3; D tentatively fits TRBD1 or TRBD2 (6 bases each). With 7 bases removed from V and 1 base from J, the gap between germline ends came to 16 bases. Germline loops: CDR1 SGHRS, CDR2 YFSETQ. The CDR3 totals 15 residues. The CDR3 DNA reads TGCGCCAGCCAAAAACAGGGAGGTGGCACAGATACGCAGTATTTT. Its protein is CASQKQGGGTDTQYF.

The chain recombines TRBV30 with TRBJ2-7; D is ambiguous. The CDR3 runs to 12 residues. Germline V lookup: CDR1 GTSNPN, CDR2 SVGIG (reference sequence). With 4 bases removed from V and 3 bases from J, the gap between germline ends came to 10 bases. The CDR3 reads CAWISGHYEQYV. In DNA, the CDR3 is TGTGCCTGGATTTCCGGGCACTACGAGCAGTACGTC.

V and J are TRBV11-2 and TRBJ2-1; possibly TRBD2 for D (6 bases). The V gene lost 5 bases and the J gene lost 5 bases, with 16 bases spanning the gap. Looked up from germline, CDR1 is SGHAT and CDR2 is FQNNGV. The CDR3 is made up of 15 amino acids. The CDR3 DNA is TGTGCCAGCAGCCCCTCCCCGGACTACCACAATGAGCAGTTCTTC. Its protein product is CASSPSPDYHNEQFF.

The gene calls are TRBV9 and TRBJ2-4; 10 bases are shared with TRBD1. The CDR3 extends over 15 amino acids. The germline gives CDR1 SGDLS, CDR2 YYNGEE. V gave up 0 bases and J gave up 7 bases; unmatched junction bases: 4. Here the CDR3 DNA reads TGTGCCAGCAGCGTAGGCCCGGGACAGGGGAACATTCAGTACTTC. Its protein is CASSVGPGQGNIQYF.

This sequence joins TRBV2 and TRBJ2-2, with 10 bases lining up with TRBD2. Trimming cost V 2 bases and J 8 bases; bases outside gene matches: 8. CDR1 is SNHLY, CDR2 FYNNEI, per germline. The CDR3 totals 16 residues. The DNA of the CDR3 is TGTGCCAGCAGTGAATCTTTCAGGACTAGCGGTGGGGAGCTGTTTTTT. Translation: CASSESFRTSGGELFF.

V is TRBV5-4 and J is TRBJ1-1; 8 bases align to TRBD1. Trimming removed 1 base from V and 3 bases from J; junction bases left unmatched: 8. The CDR3 runs to 16 residues. The germline V gene has CDR1 SGHNT and CDR2 YYREEE (reference sequence). CDR3 in amino acids: CASSLSGGWRDTEAFF. The CDR3 DNA is TGTGCCAGCAGCTTGTCAGGGGGCTGGCGAGACACTGAAGCTTTCTTT.

Only one count was recorded for this clone. The V gene is TRBV5-1, the J gene TRBJ1-1; 9 positions agree with TRBD1. This CDR3 is 14 amino acids long. The germline CDR1 and CDR2 sequences are SGHRS and YFSETQ. Germline trimming cut 2 bases from V and 3 bases from J; bases unmatched to any gene: 2. The CDR3 coding sequence is TGCGCCAGCAGCTTACAGGGGGCCGACACTGAAGCTTTCTTT. As protein: CASSLQGADTEAFF. The full variable domain, rest sourced from reference TRBV5-1 and TRBJ1-1, is KAGVTQTPRYLIKTRGQQVTLSCSPISGHRSVSWYQQTPGQGLQFLFEYFSETQRNKGNFPGRFSGRQFSNSRSEMNVSTLELGDSALYLCASSLQGADTEAFFGQGTRLTVV.

This chain links TRBV29-1 with TRBJ2-6; weak D call: TRBD2 (7 bases). CDR3 length equals 14 residues. The germline CDR1 and CDR2 sequences are SQVTM and ANQGSEA. Trimming took 4 bases from V and 3 from J, leaving 10 bases between them. CDR3 in amino acids: CSVAGGDGANVLTF. In DNA, the CDR3 is TGCAGCGTTGCGGGGGGCGATGGGGCCAACGTCCTGACTTTC.